This is a list of T cell receptor beta chains from one sample in a study of long-term antiretroviral therapy in people with HIV. Clones were sequenced by immunoSEQ multiplex PCR, and TCRdb holds only the in-frame ones, with some missing. The sample gives around 30,000 clones, around 96% of which show up once; under 2.5% is in the top ten. The sample here was unsorted PBMCs, taken 6.6 years after starting antiretroviral therapy. The source of these receptors is a man aged 25 to 40 with HIV. Both conserved end residues are part of each CDR3. A D gene is named only where the DNA matches it firmly. Size is stated for part of the rows, as once, few or many counts, or as a class when the clone is expanded.

v_gene: TRBV6-5
d_gene: NA
j_gene: TRBJ1-4
abundance: NA
CDR3nt: TGTGCCAGCAGTTACGGCGGTGAAAAACTGTTTTTT
CDR3aa: CASSYGGEKLFF

v_gene: TRBV18
d_gene: NA
j_gene: TRBJ2-7
abundance: NA
CDR3nt: TGTGCCAGCTCACCAGCCCCCTCGTCCAACTCCTACGAGCAGTACTTC
CDR3aa: CASSPAPSSNSYEQYF

v_gene: TRBV6-4
d_gene: TRBD2
j_gene: TRBJ2-1
abundance: NA
CDR3nt: TGTGCCAGCAGTGAAACCGCTAGCGGGGGGGCTTTTGGTGAGCAGTTCTTC
CDR3aa: CASSETASGGAFGEQFF

v_gene: TRBV5-4
d_gene: TRBD2
j_gene: TRBJ2-1
abundance: NA
CDR3nt: TGTGCCAGCAGCTTTGGAGCGGGAACATCCTACAATGAGCAGTTCTTC
CDR3aa: CASSFGAGTSYNEQFF

v_gene: TRBV5-6
d_gene: TRBD1
j_gene: TRBJ2-7
abundance: NA
CDR3nt: TGTGCCAGCAGCTGGGGTACAGGGGGGGAGCAGTACTTC
CDR3aa: CASSWGTGGEQYF

v_gene: TRBV7-8
d_gene: TRBD2
j_gene: TRBJ2-7
abundance: NA
CDR3nt: TGTGCCAGCAGCTTAGCTAGCGGGAACTACGAGCAGTACTTC
CDR3aa: CASSLASGNYEQYF

v_gene: TRBV20-1
d_gene: NA
j_gene: TRBJ1-1
abundance: NA
CDR3nt: TGCAGTGCCAAAGCAGGTAACCGCGCTTTCTTT
CDR3aa: CSAKAGNRAFF

v_gene: TRBV19
d_gene: NA
j_gene: TRBJ2-2
abundance: NA
CDR3nt: TGTGCCAGTATCGGAGGCGGGCCAACGAACACCGGGGAGCTGTTTTTT
CDR3aa: CASIGGGPTNTGELFF

v_gene: TRBV19
d_gene: NA
j_gene: TRBJ2-5
abundance: NA
CDR3nt: TGTGCCAGTAGTATCGACAGGCAAGAGACCCAGTACTTC
CDR3aa: CASSIDRQETQYF

v_gene: TRBV7-9
d_gene: NA
j_gene: TRBJ2-1
abundance: NA
CDR3nt: TGTGCCAGCAGTTCCCGACTAGAGGTCTACAATGAGCAGTTCTTC
CDR3aa: CASSSRLEVYNEQFF

v_gene: TRBV28
d_gene: NA
j_gene: TRBJ1-2
abundance: NA
CDR3nt: TGTGCCAGCAGTGAGGGGATGTATGGCTACACCTTC
CDR3aa: CASSEGMYGYTF

v_gene: TRBV5-4
d_gene: TRBD2
j_gene: TRBJ2-1
abundance: NA
CDR3nt: TGTGCCAGCAGCCGGACTAGCGGATACAATGAGCAGTTCTTC
CDR3aa: CASSRTSGYNEQFF

v_gene: TRBV2
d_gene: NA
j_gene: TRBJ2-2
abundance: NA
CDR3nt: TGTGCCAGCAGGCAGGGCGTATTCACCGGGGAGCTGTTTTTT
CDR3aa: CASRQGVFTGELFF

v_gene: TRBV6-1
d_gene: TRBD1
j_gene: TRBJ2-7
abundance: NA
CDR3nt: TGTGCCAGCACTTTCCGGGACAGGAGCTCCTACGAGCAGTACTTC
CDR3aa: CASTFRDRSSYEQYF

v_gene: TRBV6-1
d_gene: NA
j_gene: TRBJ2-1
abundance: NA
CDR3nt: TGTGCCACCTATACAGGGTGGCGGGGCAATGAGCAGTTCTTC
CDR3aa: CATYTGWRGNEQFF

v_gene: TRBV20-1
d_gene: NA
j_gene: TRBJ2-1
abundance: NA
CDR3nt: TGCAGTGCCGCCCAGGGTAATGAGCAGTTCTTC
CDR3aa: CSAAQGNEQFF

v_gene: TRBV19
d_gene: NA
j_gene: TRBJ2-1
abundance: NA
CDR3nt: TGTGCCAGTGTGACTCACCATAATGAGCAGTTCTTC
CDR3aa: CASVTHHNEQFF

v_gene: TRBV19
d_gene: NA
j_gene: TRBJ1-2
abundance: NA
CDR3nt: TGTGCCAGTAGGATCTTCAGCGGGGGCATAGGCTACACCTTC
CDR3aa: CASRIFSGGIGYTF

v_gene: TRBV2
d_gene: NA
j_gene: TRBJ1-2
abundance: NA
CDR3nt: TGTGCCAGCCCCGGGGGCGGGGATGTAAATGGCTACACCTTC
CDR3aa: CASPGGGDVNGYTF

v_gene: TRBV5-1
d_gene: TRBD2
j_gene: TRBJ2-7
abundance: NA
CDR3nt: TGCGCCAGCAGCATTAGCGGGAGTTCTTACGAGCAGTACTTC
CDR3aa: CASSISGSSYEQYF

v_gene: TRBV6-5
d_gene: NA
j_gene: TRBJ1-2
abundance: NA
CDR3nt: TGTGCCAGCACCACGAGGGATTACGGCTACACCTTC
CDR3aa: CASTTRDYGYTF

v_gene: TRBV5-6
d_gene: NA
j_gene: TRBJ2-3
abundance: NA
CDR3nt: TGTGCCAGCAGCTTGAGCACAGATACGCAGTATTTT
CDR3aa: CASSLSTDTQYF

v_gene: TRBV5-6
d_gene: NA
j_gene: TRBJ2-5
abundance: NA
CDR3nt: TGTGCCAGCAGCTCCGGGGGGCCCTTCGGGGCCCAGTACTTC
CDR3aa: CASSSGGPFGAQYF

v_gene: TRBV6-5
d_gene: TRBD1
j_gene: TRBJ1-2
abundance: NA
CDR3nt: TGTGCCAGCGGGGACAGGGGAGACTATGGCTACACCTTC
CDR3aa: CASGDRGDYGYTF

v_gene: TRBV2
d_gene: NA
j_gene: TRBJ2-2
abundance: NA
CDR3nt: TGTGCCAGCAAAGGGGCCAACACCGGGGAGCTGTTTTTT
CDR3aa: CASKGANTGELFF

v_gene: TRBV7-2
d_gene: TRBD2
j_gene: TRBJ2-3
abundance: NA
CDR3nt: TGTGCCAGCAGCACACTAGCGGGAGGTACGCAGTATTTT
CDR3aa: CASSTLAGGTQYF

v_gene: TRBV9
d_gene: TRBD2
j_gene: TRBJ2-1
abundance: NA
CDR3nt: TGTGCCAGCAGCGCCGGGCCGGGGGGAGGCGATGAGCAGTTCTTC
CDR3aa: CASSAGPGGGDEQFF

v_gene: TRBV12-5
d_gene: NA
j_gene: TRBJ1-5
abundance: once
CDR3nt: TGTGCTAGTTTAGGGGGTGACCTAAGTCAGCCCCAGCATTTT
CDR3aa: CASLGGDLSQPQHF

v_gene: TRBV7-2
d_gene: NA
j_gene: TRBJ1-5
abundance: NA
CDR3nt: TGTGCCAGCAGCCCAGGGCGTGACCAAGCCCAGCATTTT
CDR3aa: CASSPGRDQAQHF